A single T cell receptor beta chain is shown here with its context. This clonotype registers as medium-sized (0.01 to 0.1%) within its sample. No antigen is known for it. The record has no base qualities; no much larger clone is one base away. The data stem from a study of CDR3 diversity in severe acne (dated 2019 in TCRdb). The library relied on PCR. Sequencing relied on an Illumina HiSeq 2000. TCRdb itself trimmed the public reads at Q25 with fastp, ran MiXCR and retained productive beta chains. Rows are unified per CDR3 protein, each entry keeping the most common DNA and genes. The sample profile shows under 95,000 distinct CDR3 sequences; over 45% of them were found once. About 9.4% of the sample is taken by the ten largest. Including the terminal cysteine and phenylalanine, the CDR3 comprises 15 residues. Only the CDR3 DNA stays, 45 bases, in frame from base 1. V and J lose 5 bases and 4 bases, and a span of 18 bases separates them. The germline V gene provides CDR1 SNHLY and CDR2 FYNNEI.

The TCR comes from a male donor in good health, serving as a control. The sample consisted of blood. The chain is made from TRBV2 and TRBJ2-7; the D segment could be TRBD2, given 6 matching bases. This receptor has the CDR3 CASSRTGTVGYEQYF. The DNA sequence is given as TGTGCCAGCAGTAGAACCGGGACTGTGGGGTACGAGCAGTACTTC.